The next 27 T cell receptor beta chains were all read from a single sample in a study of PD-L1 blockade in urothelial cancer. This sample's time point: peripheral blood 6 weeks after treatment start. The repertoire was sequenced with immunoSEQ multiplex PCR; TCRdb's copy has only in-frame clones and lacks some. Of some 110,000 clones in the sample, approximately 90% were seen once. The input for sequencing was PBMCs, taken around atezolizumab (anti-PD-L1) treatment. These receptors all come from a man aged 60 to 69 with urothelial cancer.

The V call is TRBV19, the J call TRBJ1-1, with 9 bases aligning to TRBD1. The CDR3 consists of 13 residues. Trimming took 6 bases from V and 9 from J; bases not matched to a gene: 8. The germline CDR1 and CDR2 sequences are LNHDA and SQIVND (reference sequence). This chain's CDR3 is CASRPGTGPKAFF. CDR3 DNA sequence: TGTGCCAGTAGACCCGGGACAGGGCCTAAAGCTTTCTTT.

For this clone: Because the CDR3's place on the DNA is in doubt, the DNA is left out and the CDR3 is given as listed by TCRdb. The gene calls are TRBV12-2 and TRBJ2-7; the D segment call TRBD2 is taken from the table without a DNA check. TRBV12-2 is tagged as a pseudogene. Including both end residues, the CDR3 is 21 amino acids long. The CDR3 spells CASRSWVAGGSEDIYPYEQYF.

In its sample, this clone was seen once. The chain employs TRBV7-2 and TRBJ2-1; 9 bases fit TRBD2. Germline CDR1 is SGHTA and CDR2 is FQGNSA. The CDR3 is made up of 17 amino acids. Trimming at V came to 4 bases and at J to 1 base, leaving 8 bases not matched to a gene. The CDR3 DNA reads TGTGCCAGCAGCTCCCAAGCGGGAGGAGCATCCTACAATGAGCAGTTCTTC. It encodes CASSSQAGGASYNEQFF. Variable domain in full (rest from reference TRBV7-2 and TRBJ2-1): GAGVSQSPSNKVTEKGKDVELRCDPISGHTALYWYRQSLGQGLEFLIYFQGNSAPDKSGLPSDRFSAERTGGSVSTLTIQRTQQEDSAVYLCASSSQAGGASYNEQFFGPGTRLTVL.

The V gene is TRBV18, the J gene TRBJ2-5; weak D call: TRBD2 (6 bases). Germline lookup yields CDR1 KGHSH and CDR2 LQKENI. The V gene lost 5 bases and the J gene lost 3 bases, with 13 bases spanning the gap. The CDR3 extends over 14 amino acids. The CDR3 loop is CASSTAGRKETQYF. For the CDR3, the DNA is TGTGCCAGCTCAACGGCGGGGAGGAAAGAGACCCAGTACTTC.

The chain has TRBV6-1 and TRBJ1-2; D perhaps matches TRBD1 (6 bases). Trimming cost V 3 bases and J 0 bases, with 11 bases left between them. CDR1 is MNHNS and CDR2 is SASEGT in the germline V gene. The length of the CDR3 is 15 residues. The CDR3 DNA reads TGTGCCAGCAGTGAGCACAGGGCGCCTAACTATGGCTACACCTTC. Translation: CASSEHRAPNYGYTF.

The CDR3 nucleotides are TGTGCCAGCAGGGCAGCGGGACTAGCGCGATTCCGTGAGCAGTTCTTC. Amino acids: CASRAAGLARFREQFF. The chain employs TRBV28 and TRBJ2-1; 10 bases line up with TRBD2. The CDR3 runs 16 residues. The V and J ends lost 6 bases and 9 bases, in that order; junction bases with no gene match: 14. Germline V lookup: CDR1 MDHEN, CDR2 SYDVKM.

The rearrangement joins TRBV7-9 to TRBJ2-1, with 9 bases matching TRBD2. CDR1 and CDR2 (germline): SEHNR, FQNEAQ (reference sequence). V lost 4 bases, J lost 9 bases, and 19 bases stayed unmatched. The CDR3 sequence is 18 residues long. CDR3 nucleotide sequence: TGTGCCAGCAGCTCCAGGGGTGGGGCTAGCGGGGTATTCCTTGAGCAGTTCTTC. As protein: CASSSRGGASGVFLEQFF.

V is TRBV30 and J is TRBJ2-3, with TRBD1 matching over 8 bases. CDR1 and CDR2 (germline): GTSNPN, SVGIG (reference sequence). The J segment lost 0 bases and the V segment lost 5 bases, leaving 4 bases of the junction unmatched. There are 14 residues in the CDR3. This chain's CDR3 is CAWDDRGSTDTQYF. CDR3 coding DNA: TGTGCCTGGGACGACAGGGGAAGCACAGATACGCAGTATTTT.

The V call is TRBV6-6, the J call TRBJ2-7; D uncertain. Germline CDR1 reads MNHNY; CDR2 reads SVGAGI (reference sequence). V lost 7 bases and J 0 bases, leaving 7 bases between the germline ends. CDR3 length: 12 amino acids. The CDR3 protein is CASTDNSYEQYF. CDR3 nucleotide sequence: TGTGCCAGCACCGACAACTCCTACGAGCAGTACTTC.

V and J are TRBV18 and TRBJ1-2; TRBD1 aligns across 8 bases. This CDR3 has 15 amino acids. Germline-derived CDR1 and CDR2 are KGHSH and LQKENI. The J segment lost 6 bases and the V segment lost 4 bases, leaving 10 bases of the junction unmatched. CDR3 amino acids: CASSRDRGGGNGYTF. DNA for the CDR3: TGTGCCAGCTCACGCGACAGGGGAGGAGGGAATGGCTACACCTTC.

This clone was counted a single time. The V and J genes are TRBV6-6 and TRBJ1-4; a weak D match, TRBD1 (5 bases). Trimming took 8 bases from V and 8 from J, leaving 15 bases between them. The CDR3 extends over 13 amino acids. The germline V gene has CDR1 MNHNY and CDR2 SVGAGI (reference sequence). The CDR3 DNA reads as TGTGCCAGCTCACTGGGGGGGGACGAAAAACTGTTTTTT. Its translation: CASSLGGDEKLFF.

The CDR3 is CASSLIPLAGGQETQYF. The CDR3 DNA reads as TGTGCCAGCAGCTTAATACCGCTAGCGGGGGGGCAAGAGACCCAGTACTTC. V gene TRBV7-3 combines with J gene TRBJ2-5; 12 nucleotides line up with TRBD2. After removal of 1 base from V and 2 bases from J, the junction contained 5 bases not matched to a gene. The length of the CDR3 is 17 residues. The germline gives CDR1 SGHTA, CDR2 FQGTGA.

The gene calls are TRBV15 and TRBJ1-1; 7 bases are a match to TRBD1. The V and J ends lost 0 bases and 1 base, in that order; junction bases with no gene match: 8. CDR3 length equals 17 residues. Per the germline V gene, CDR1 is LNHNV and CDR2 is YYDKDF (reference sequence). The DNA for the CDR3 is TGTGCCACCAGCAGAGACATAGGGGGCTTGGGGAACACTGAAGCTTTCTTT. Translated: CATSRDIGGLGNTEAFF. The variable domain in full, completed from reference TRBV15 and TRBJ1-1, reads DAMVIQNPRYQVTQFGKPVTLSCSQTLNHNVMYWYQQKSSQAPKLLFHYYDKDFNNEADTPDNFQSRRPNTSFCFLDIRSPGLGDTAMYLCATSRDIGGLGNTEAFFGQGTRLTVV.

The rearrangement links TRBV4-2 to TRBJ2-3; TRBD2 matches at 8 bases. CDR1 is LGHNA and CDR2 is YNFKEQ in the germline V gene. The CDR3 totals 16 residues. The V segment lost 4 bases and the J segment 6 bases; nucleotides outside the gene matches: 12. The CDR3 sequence is CASSLPGGAGRDTQYF. The DNA of the CDR3 is TGTGCCAGCAGCCTCCCCGGGGGGGCAGGGAGGGATACGCAGTATTTT.

The chain uses TRBV7-8 and TRBJ2-5; the D gene is possibly TRBD1 (6 bases). Germline assignment: CDR1 SGHVS and CDR2 FQNEAQ. The germline V and J ends were trimmed by 2 bases and 7 bases, with 11 bases remaining between them. The CDR3 length is 13 residues. CDR3 loop: CASSLQGTGTQYF. The CDR3, as DNA: TGTGCCAGCAGCTTACAGGGGACGGGGACCCAGTACTTC.

V and J are TRBV4-2 and TRBJ2-3; the match to TRBD1 covers 7 bases. Germline CDR1 is LGHNA and CDR2 is YNFKEQ. The CDR3 runs 15 residues. J gave up 2 bases and V 1 base, and 3 bases lay outside the gene matches. The CDR3 DNA reads TGTGCCAGCAGCCAAGTTGGGACAGACACAGATACGCAGTATTTT. Protein: CASSQVGTDTDTQYF.

The chain's CDR3 is CASSYSKHTETQYF. The CDR3 coding sequence is TGTGCCAGCAGTTACTCAAAACACACGGAGACCCAGTACTTC. The chain couples TRBV6-5 to TRBJ2-5; D gene unclear. Germline V lookup: CDR1 MNHEY, CDR2 SVGAGI. This CDR3 region has 14 residues. V dropped 0 bases and J dropped 5 bases, with 10 bases sitting between them.

The V and J genes are TRBV19 and TRBJ2-5, with 8 bases that match TRBD2. The CDR3 contains 14 residues. Germline CDR1 and CDR2: LNHDA and SQIVND (reference sequence). Trimming cost V 4 bases and J 5 bases; bases outside gene matches: 6. CDR3 sequence (DNA): TGTGCCAGTAGTACCGGGGGGGTCGGGGAGACCCAGTACTTC. Translation: CASSTGGVGETQYF.

This clone was counted a single time. The rearrangement uses TRBV19 and TRBJ1-1; D is perhaps TRBD1 (5 bases). V lost 9 bases, J lost 4 bases, and 15 bases lay in between. This CDR3 is built from 13 residues. Germline V gene data show CDR1 as LNHDA and CDR2 as SQIVND (reference sequence). CDR3 in amino acids: CASGGVMGTEAFF. The CDR3 region has the DNA TGTGCCAGCGGAGGGGTTATGGGCACTGAAGCTTTCTTT.

This sequence joins TRBV2 and TRBJ1-4; D may be TRBD1 (5 bases). V lost 6 bases to trimming and J lost 8 bases, with 19 bases between them. CDR1 SNHLY and CDR2 FYNNEI come from the germline V gene. This CDR3 contains 15 residues. The CDR3 coding sequence is TGTGCCAGCAGACGGACCGGGACTGGCATCGAAAAACTGTTTTTT. Its translation is CASRRTGTGIEKLFF.

This sequence joins TRBV16 and TRBJ2-7, with D perhaps matching TRBD2 (6 bases). The CDR3 is made up of 15 amino acids. Germline-derived CDR1 and CDR2 are KGHSY and FQNENV. The V and J ends lost 2 bases and 7 bases respectively, with 18 bases between them. DNA for the CDR3: TGTGCCAGCAGCCAAAGACAGCTAACACGGGGGGAGCAGTACTTC. Protein product: CASSQRQLTRGEQYF.

The chain joins TRBV6-1 to TRBJ2-2; a weak D match, TRBD2 (5 bases). The CDR3 covers 16 residues. CDR1 MNHNS and CDR2 SASEGT come from the germline V gene. The V gene lost 1 base and the J gene lost 0 bases, with 9 bases spanning the gap. The CDR3 here is CASSEGWRANTGELFF. The CDR3 DNA is TGTGCCAGCAGTGAAGGGTGGCGGGCGAACACCGGGGAGCTGTTTTTT.

V gene TRBV4-3 combines with J gene TRBJ2-2; D gene ambiguous. V gave up 4 bases and J gave up 7 bases, with 7 bases separating them. Germline values: CDR1 LGHNA, CDR2 YSLEER. This CDR3 comprises 12 residues. For the CDR3, the DNA is TGCGCCAGCAGCCGCGCCGGCGGGGAGCTGTTTTTT. This translates into CASSRAGGELFF.

This clone was seen a single time. The genes are TRBV10-1 and TRBJ2-7; TRBD1 aligns across 9 bases. J was trimmed by 12 bases and V by 4 bases; bases with no gene match: 13. Germline loops: CDR1 WNHNN, CDR2 SYGVQD (reference sequence). The CDR3 runs to 14 residues. CDR3 nucleotide sequence: TGCGCCAGCAGTGCCTCCGGGACAGGGATCGTTCCGTACTTC. Protein sequence: CASSASGTGIVPYF.

This sequence joins TRBV4-3 and TRBJ1-2; weak D call: TRBD1 (5 bases). Germline V CDR1 and CDR2: LGHNA, YSLEER. This CDR3 comprises 14 residues. V shed 0 bases and J shed 4 bases, with 9 bases lying between them. In DNA, the CDR3 is TGCGCCAGCAGCCAAGAAACAGGATTCTATGGCTACACCTTC. Its translation: CASSQETGFYGYTF.

The chain combines TRBV5-1 with TRBJ2-3, with 8 bases that match TRBD1. V was pared by 3 bases and J by 5 bases, with 5 bases of the junction left unmatched. This CDR3 has 14 amino acids. The germline gives CDR1 SGHRS, CDR2 YFSETQ. The CDR3, as DNA: TGCGCCAGCAGCTCGGGGACAGGCGGAGATACGCAGTATTTT. It encodes CASSSGTGGDTQYF.

The chain combines TRBV18 with TRBJ2-3, with 7 bases fitting TRBD2. Per the germline V gene, CDR1 is KGHSH and CDR2 is LQKENI. There are 13 residues in the CDR3. After removal of 7 bases from V and 3 bases from J, the junction contained 4 bases not matched to a gene. CDR3 bases: TGTGCCAGCTTAACTAGCGTAACAGATACGCAGTATTTT. This sequence encodes CASLTSVTDTQYF.